The entry below gives a single TCR beta chain sequence along with its context. Its antigen is currently unknown. The CDR3 has 17 residues. V was clipped by 1 base and J by 3 bases; unmatched bases: 5. CDR1 is SGHTA, CDR2 FQGNSA, per germline. This specimen belongs to a study of T-cell reconstitution after alpha-beta-depleted transplantation in children. Study observations and caveats: The authors attributed T-cell counts and diversity one year after transplant mostly to newly produced T cells. After transplant, at about two months, alpha-beta T cells were reportedly derived from several hundred expanded graft clones.

The authors prepared the TCRbeta library with unique molecular identifiers. TCRdb independently ran MiXCR on the PCR reads; one entry per CDR3 protein. The sample has hundreds of thousands of distinct CDR3 sequences; approximately 12% are singletons. This specimen consisted of PBMCs, mostly from graft donor cells, obtained 360 days after TCRalphabeta/CD19-depleted stem cell transplant. The V gene is TRBV7-2, the J gene TRBJ2-3, with 12 bases matching TRBD2. This sequence originates from a male patient aged 10 to 17 who had a stem cell transplant for acute myeloid leukemia, so the T cells may come from the graft donor. CDR3 coding DNA: TGTGCCAGCAGCTTAGTACTAGCGGGAGGTGGAACAGATACGCAGTATTTT. Translating gives CASSLVLAGGGTDTQYF.